These 11 T cell receptor beta chains share one sample of origin, sequenced in a study of blood T cell repertoires in COVID-19. The method was immunoSEQ multiplex PCR; TCRdb's version includes in-frame clones alone and lacks a portion of them. The sample yields around 290,000 clones, roughly 86% seen once. Sequencing was done on a sample of PBMCs or T cells enriched from blood (not recorded which). The source is a woman in her late teens or twenties who had recovered from COVID-19.

The V and J genes are TRBV6-5 and TRBJ2-7; TRBD1 matches at 9 bases. The trim removed 4 bases at V and 3 bases at J, leaving 4 bases unmatched. CDR1 and CDR2 (germline): MNHEY, SVGAGI. The CDR3 loop spans 14 amino acids. The CDR3, as DNA: TGTGCCAGCAGTTCGGACAGGGGACACTACGAGCAGTACTTC. Protein sequence: CASSSDRGHYEQYF.

This rearrangement joins TRBV27 to TRBJ2-4, with TRBD2 as a possible D gene (6 bases). The CDR3 length is 16 residues. V lost 6 bases, J lost 0 bases, and 15 bases lay in between. CDR1 is MNHEY, CDR2 SMNVEV, per germline (reference sequence). CDR3 bases: TGTGCCAGCAGCAATGGGGGGAGGAGAGCCAAAAACATTCAGTACTTC. It yields the protein CASSNGGRRAKNIQYF.

This clone was counted a single time. The gene calls are TRBV4-3 and TRBJ2-1; 8 bases match TRBD1. The junction had 7 bases not matched to a gene; V was cut back by 2 bases and J by 7 bases. The CDR3 consists of 15 residues. In germline, CDR1 is LGHNA, CDR2 YSLEER. The CDR3 DNA reads TGCGCCAGCAGCCAATACGGACAGGGACCGAATGAGCAGTTCTTC. Encoded protein: CASSQYGQGPNEQFF.

The table lists this clone with many counts. The genes are TRBV2 and TRBJ2-7, with D perhaps TRBD1 (6 bases). The germline V and J ends were trimmed by 4 bases and 5 bases, with 15 bases remaining between them. Germline assignment: CDR1 SNHLY and CDR2 FYNNEI. This CDR3 comprises 14 residues. The CDR3 DNA follows: TGTGCCAGCAGTGGCGGGCAGGGGATGCACGAGCAGTACTTC. Amino acids: CASSGGQGMHEQYF.

The genes are TRBV27 and TRBJ1-4, with D perhaps matching TRBD1 (5 bases). V shed 5 bases and J shed 8 bases, with 18 bases lying between them. Germline lookup yields CDR1 MNHEY and CDR2 SMNVEV (reference sequence). CDR3 size: 15 residues. CDR3 coding DNA: TGTGCCAGCAGTACGTACAAAGGGGCAAGGGAAAAACTGTTTTTT. Its translation: CASSTYKGAREKLFF.

The gene calls are TRBV3-1 (or the pseudogene TRBV3-2) and TRBJ2-1, with 8 bases that match TRBD1. The germline V gene encodes CDR1 LGHDT and CDR2 YNNKEL (reference sequence). This CDR3 is 13 amino acids long. The ends lost 5 bases at V and 8 bases at J; junction bases unmatched: 5. The DNA of the CDR3 is TGTGCCAGCAGCATTACGACAGGGGATGAGCAGTTCTTC. Amino acids: CASSITTGDEQFF.

This clone is classed as medium-sized. V is TRBV7-2 and J is TRBJ2-5, with 8 bases identical to TRBD2. Germline V gene lookup returns CDR1 SGHTA and CDR2 FQGNSA. The trim removed 2 bases at V and 5 bases at J, leaving 13 bases unmatched. This CDR3 region has 17 residues. CDR3 nucleotide sequence: TGTGCCAGCAGCTTAAATACCGTTGCGGGGGGCTGGGAGACCCAGTACTTC. Protein: CASSLNTVAGGWETQYF.

V usage is TRBV20-1 and J usage is TRBJ2-5; 7 positions agree with TRBD2. This CDR3 region has 13 residues. CDR1 and CDR2 from the germline V gene are DFQATT and SNEGSKA (reference sequence). Losses at the gene ends were 3 bases for V and 7 bases for J; bases not matched to a gene: 8. The CDR3 reads CSASMAGAGTQYF. DNA for the CDR3: TGCAGTGCTAGTATGGCGGGAGCAGGGACCCAGTACTTC.

A single count supports this clone. The V and J genes are TRBV27 and TRBJ2-1, with 11 bases lining up with TRBD2. The germline gives CDR1 MNHEY, CDR2 SMNVEV (reference sequence). This CDR3 is 15 amino acids long. Trimming removed 5 bases from V and 6 bases from J; junction bases left unmatched: 6. CDR3: CASSGGTSGVNEQFF. For the CDR3, the DNA is TGTGCCAGCAGTGGGGGGACTAGCGGAGTCAATGAGCAGTTCTTC.

The chain combines TRBV4-1 with TRBJ1-3; no firm D call. The CDR3 covers 17 residues. V lost 0 bases and J 2 bases, leaving 14 bases between the germline ends. The germline V gene has CDR1 MGHRA and CDR2 YSYEKL. The CDR3 loop is CASSQERLEVAGNTIYF. The CDR3 DNA reads as TGCGCCAGCAGCCAAGAGAGGCTCGAGGTGGCTGGAAACACCATATATTTT.

This clone was detected only once. The genes are TRBV4-1 and TRBJ2-7, with 11 bases fitting TRBD2. This CDR3 spans 16 amino acids. Germline-derived CDR1 and CDR2 are MGHRA and YSYEKL. V lost 4 bases and J lost 2; bases outside the gene matches: 7. This CDR3 is CASSPRLAGPTYEQYF. The DNA for the CDR3 is TGCGCCAGCAGCCCGCGACTAGCGGGACCCACCTACGAGCAGTACTTC.